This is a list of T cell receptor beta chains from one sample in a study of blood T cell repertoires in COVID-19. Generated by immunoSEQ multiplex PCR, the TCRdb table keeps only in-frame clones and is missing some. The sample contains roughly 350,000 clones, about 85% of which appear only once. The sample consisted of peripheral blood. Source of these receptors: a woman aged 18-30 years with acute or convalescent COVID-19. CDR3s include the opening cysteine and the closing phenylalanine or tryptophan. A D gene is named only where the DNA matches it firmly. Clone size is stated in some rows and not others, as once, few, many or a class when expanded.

TGTGCCAGCAGCTTAGGGGGGGGTCCTGGGACTGAAGCTTTCTTT	CASSLGGGPGTEAFF	.	TRBV11-2	TRBJ1-1	.
TGTGCCAGCACCCAGCGGGAGAACACCGGGGAGCTGTTTTTT	CASTQRENTGELFF	.	TRBV27	TRBJ2-2	TRBD2
TGTGCCAGTAGAGTCTCCGGAAACAGTTCACCCCTCCACTTT	CASRVSGNSSPLHF	.	TRBV19	TRBJ1-6	.
TGTGCCAGCAGTTTATACCCTACAGGGCTCTCTGGAAACACCATATATTTT	CASSLYPTGLSGNTIYF	.	TRBV27	TRBJ1-3	.
TGTGCCAGCAGCTCCCACGCAGGGGCCGACACTGAAGCTTTCTTT	CASSSHAGADTEAFF	.	TRBV7-3	TRBJ1-1	.
TGTGCCAGCGGGGGGGGACAGGGCTACGAGCAGTACTTC	CASGGGQGYEQYF	.	TRBV2	TRBJ2-7	TRBD1
TGTGCCTGGAGTGCCTGGGATTCCGGACAGGGTGACACTGAAGCTTTCTTT	CAWSAWDSGQGDTEAFF	.	TRBV30	TRBJ1-1	TRBD1
TGTGCCAGCAGTACAGTGAACACTGAAGCTTTCTTT	CASSTVNTEAFF	.	TRBV6-5	TRBJ1-1	.
TGTGCCACCAGGGACTTCAAGAACACTGAAGCTTTCTTT	CATRDFKNTEAFF	.	TRBV24-1	TRBJ1-1	.
TGTGCCAGCACGACGCGGGGTGAAGCTTTCTTT	CASTTRGEAFF	.	TRBV3-1/TRBV3-2	TRBJ1-1	.
TGTGCCAGCAGCAAAAGACAGGGGTATGAGCAGTTCTTC	CASSKRQGYEQFF	.	TRBV2	TRBJ2-1	TRBD1
TGTGCCAGCAGCTTGGCCAGTCTGTTCTTC	CASSLASLFF	few	TRBV5-8	TRBJ2-1	.
TGCGCCAGCAGTGTGAAGCCGGGACAGGGTCCCGGTTACACCTTC	CASSVKPGQGPGYTF	.	TRBV10-1	TRBJ1-2	TRBD1
TGTGCCAGCAGCTTGGTCGGGACAGGGGGCACCGGGGAGCTGTTTTTT	CASSLVGTGGTGELFF	.	TRBV5-6	TRBJ2-2	TRBD1
TGTGCCAGCAGCTTATTAGCTAGCGGGGGGGATTTGTTCAGCGAGCAGTACTTC	CASSLLASGGDLFSEQYF	.	TRBV7-6	TRBJ2-7	TRBD2
TGTGCCAGCAGCTTCGAGGGTAACTATGGCTACACCTTC	CASSFEGNYGYTF	.	TRBV7-9	TRBJ1-2	.
TGCGCCAGCAGCTTGGAGTACGAGAATTCACCCCTCCACTTT	CASSLEYENSPLHF	.	TRBV5-1	TRBJ1-6	.
TGTGCAAGTCGCTTCCCAAGCCGGACAGGAGCTGTCGCCGGGTATGGCTACACCTTC	CASRFPSRTGAVAGYGYTF	.	TRBV12-2	TRBJ1-2	.
TGCGCCAGCAGCCATGCACAGGGGACGAGAAACACCATATATTTT	CASSHAQGTRNTIYF	.	TRBV4-1	TRBJ1-3	TRBD1
TGTGCCAGCAGCTTAAATGCCTGGAGGGTGAACACTGAAGCTTTCTTT	CASSLNAWRVNTEAFF	.	TRBV7-6	TRBJ1-1	.
TGTGCCAGCAGTTTACTTTTCAATGAGCAGTTCTTC	CASSLLFNEQFF	many	TRBV28	TRBJ2-1	.
TGTGCCAGCAGTCCTGACCTGCCGGGGGACCGGGAGACCCAGTACTTC	CASSPDLPGDRETQYF	once	TRBV28	TRBJ2-5	.
TGTGCCACCAGCAGGCAGGGGGCGACCACCGGGGAGCTGTTTTTT	CATSRQGATTGELFF	.	TRBV15	TRBJ2-2	TRBD1
TGTGCCAGTAGTGCGTTCCGGGACAGCGGTAGGAAGTATGGCTACACCTTC	CASSAFRDSGRKYGYTF	.	TRBV19	TRBJ1-2	TRBD1
TGTGCCAGCAGCTTAAATTCCCTCAGTGAGCAGTTCTTC	CASSLNSLSEQFF	.	TRBV11-3	TRBJ2-1	.
TGTGCCAGCAGTGATCGTGGAGGGCGGACTAATGAAAAACTGTTTTTT	CASSDRGGRTNEKLFF	.	TRBV2	TRBJ1-4	.
TGTGCTAGTGGCCCCTCTAGGGACAACCTAGCGGGAGCCTATTCCTACGAGCAGTACTTC	CASGPSRDNLAGAYSYEQYF	.	TRBV12-5	TRBJ2-7	TRBD2
TGTGCCAGCAGCTTACCGGGACAGGGTTTTGGCAATCAGCCCCAGCATTTT	CASSLPGQGFGNQPQHF	.	TRBV7-9	TRBJ1-5	TRBD1
TGTGCCAGCAGCCGGACAGGGAGAGCCTACGAGCAGTACTTC	CASSRTGRAYEQYF	.	TRBV27	TRBJ2-7	TRBD1
TGCAGTGCTAGGGCCGTCTATGGCTACACCTTC	CSARAVYGYTF	.	TRBV20-1	TRBJ1-2	.
TGTGCCAGTAGACCGACAGGGGGAGATGAAAAACTGTTTTTT	CASRPTGGDEKLFF	.	TRBV19	TRBJ1-4	TRBD1
TGCGCCAGCAGCGTAACAGAGACCTACGAGCAGTACTTC	CASSVTETYEQYF	once	TRBV5-1	TRBJ2-7	.
TGTGCCAGCAGTGGAGGGGCTAACTATGGCTACACCTTC	CASSGGANYGYTF	.	TRBV9	TRBJ1-2	.
TGTGCCTGCGGGAGGGCGACAGATACGCAGTATTTT	CACGRATDTQYF	once	TRBV24-1	TRBJ2-3	TRBD2
TGTGCCAGCAGCCAGACAGGGTCGACCGGGGAGCTGTTTTTT	CASSQTGSTGELFF	.	TRBV9	TRBJ2-2	TRBD1
TGCGCCAGCAGCCAAGATTCGACCCAGGGGTTCGGCATTCAGTACTTC	CASSQDSTQGFGIQYF	.	TRBV4-1	TRBJ2-4	.
TGTGCCAGCTCACCGGGTGGAGGCAATCAGCCCCAGCATTTT	CASSPGGGNQPQHF	.	TRBV18	TRBJ1-5	.
TGTGCCAGCAGTCCTGGACAGGGTCATCAGCCCCAGCATTTT	CASSPGQGHQPQHF	.	TRBV28	TRBJ1-5	TRBD1
TGTGCCAGCAGCTTGTACAGGGATGAAGTCGGTGATGAGCAGTTCTTC	CASSLYRDEVGDEQFF	.	TRBV5-6	TRBJ2-1	.
TGCGCCAGCTTGGGACAATTAGCAAGGGTCTATGGCTACACCTTC	CASLGQLARVYGYTF	many	TRBV10-1	TRBJ1-2	.
TGTGCTAGTGGTTTGTCGGGGGGGGATGAGACCCAGTACTTC	CASGLSGGDETQYF	.	TRBV12-5	TRBJ2-5	TRBD2
TGTGCCAGCAGAATACACAGGGGATACTCTGGAAACACCATATATTTT	CASRIHRGYSGNTIYF	few	TRBV28	TRBJ1-3	TRBD1
TGTGCCAGCAGTCCCGACAGGACTCCCTCCTACGAGCAGTACTTC	CASSPDRTPSYEQYF	.	TRBV7-3	TRBJ2-7	.
TGTGCCAGCAGTGATTCCTTTATTTTCACCGGGGAGCTGTTTTTT	CASSDSFIFTGELFF	once	TRBV6-1	TRBJ2-2	.
TGCGCCAGCAGTCAATTCCCTACAGGGAACTCCTACGAGCAGTACTTC	CASSQFPTGNSYEQYF	.	TRBV23-1	TRBJ2-7	.
TGTGCCAGCAGTGAAGGCGGGGGGCTCCAGCATTTT	CASSEGGGLQHF	.	TRBV2	TRBJ1-5	.
TGTGCCAGGCTCGAAGGACGGGATTTAGCGGGACCGACCTACGAGCAGTACTTC	CARLEGRDLAGPTYEQYF	.	TRBV28	TRBJ2-7	TRBD2
TGTGCCAGCAGCGTAGGTGGGGGGGCCGTTACCAATGAGCAGTTCTTC	CASSVGGGAVTNEQFF	.	TRBV9	TRBJ2-1	.
TGTGCCAGAGAGACGGACAGGGGGCGGACTGAAGCTTTCTTT	CARETDRGRTEAFF	.	TRBV2	TRBJ1-1	TRBD1
TGTGCCAGCAGCGTAGCTGTGGGGCCCGGGGAGCTGTTTTTT	CASSVAVGPGELFF	.	TRBV9	TRBJ2-2	.
TGTGCCAGCAGTGGAACAGGGGGACATCAGCCCCAGCATTTT	CASSGTGGHQPQHF	.	TRBV2	TRBJ1-5	TRBD1
TGTGCCAGCAGCTTAGGCCCGGGACAACAAATGAACACTGAAGCTTTCTTT	CASSLGPGQQMNTEAFF	.	TRBV7-3	TRBJ1-1	.
TGTGCCAGCAGCTTTCGACTAGCGGGGGGAGAGACCCAGTACTTC	CASSFRLAGGETQYF	.	TRBV3-1/TRBV3-2	TRBJ2-5	TRBD2
TGTGCCAGCAGCGGGGGCAGGGCGGCAACTAATGAAAAACTGTTTTTT	CASSGGRAATNEKLFF	.	TRBV9	TRBJ1-4	.